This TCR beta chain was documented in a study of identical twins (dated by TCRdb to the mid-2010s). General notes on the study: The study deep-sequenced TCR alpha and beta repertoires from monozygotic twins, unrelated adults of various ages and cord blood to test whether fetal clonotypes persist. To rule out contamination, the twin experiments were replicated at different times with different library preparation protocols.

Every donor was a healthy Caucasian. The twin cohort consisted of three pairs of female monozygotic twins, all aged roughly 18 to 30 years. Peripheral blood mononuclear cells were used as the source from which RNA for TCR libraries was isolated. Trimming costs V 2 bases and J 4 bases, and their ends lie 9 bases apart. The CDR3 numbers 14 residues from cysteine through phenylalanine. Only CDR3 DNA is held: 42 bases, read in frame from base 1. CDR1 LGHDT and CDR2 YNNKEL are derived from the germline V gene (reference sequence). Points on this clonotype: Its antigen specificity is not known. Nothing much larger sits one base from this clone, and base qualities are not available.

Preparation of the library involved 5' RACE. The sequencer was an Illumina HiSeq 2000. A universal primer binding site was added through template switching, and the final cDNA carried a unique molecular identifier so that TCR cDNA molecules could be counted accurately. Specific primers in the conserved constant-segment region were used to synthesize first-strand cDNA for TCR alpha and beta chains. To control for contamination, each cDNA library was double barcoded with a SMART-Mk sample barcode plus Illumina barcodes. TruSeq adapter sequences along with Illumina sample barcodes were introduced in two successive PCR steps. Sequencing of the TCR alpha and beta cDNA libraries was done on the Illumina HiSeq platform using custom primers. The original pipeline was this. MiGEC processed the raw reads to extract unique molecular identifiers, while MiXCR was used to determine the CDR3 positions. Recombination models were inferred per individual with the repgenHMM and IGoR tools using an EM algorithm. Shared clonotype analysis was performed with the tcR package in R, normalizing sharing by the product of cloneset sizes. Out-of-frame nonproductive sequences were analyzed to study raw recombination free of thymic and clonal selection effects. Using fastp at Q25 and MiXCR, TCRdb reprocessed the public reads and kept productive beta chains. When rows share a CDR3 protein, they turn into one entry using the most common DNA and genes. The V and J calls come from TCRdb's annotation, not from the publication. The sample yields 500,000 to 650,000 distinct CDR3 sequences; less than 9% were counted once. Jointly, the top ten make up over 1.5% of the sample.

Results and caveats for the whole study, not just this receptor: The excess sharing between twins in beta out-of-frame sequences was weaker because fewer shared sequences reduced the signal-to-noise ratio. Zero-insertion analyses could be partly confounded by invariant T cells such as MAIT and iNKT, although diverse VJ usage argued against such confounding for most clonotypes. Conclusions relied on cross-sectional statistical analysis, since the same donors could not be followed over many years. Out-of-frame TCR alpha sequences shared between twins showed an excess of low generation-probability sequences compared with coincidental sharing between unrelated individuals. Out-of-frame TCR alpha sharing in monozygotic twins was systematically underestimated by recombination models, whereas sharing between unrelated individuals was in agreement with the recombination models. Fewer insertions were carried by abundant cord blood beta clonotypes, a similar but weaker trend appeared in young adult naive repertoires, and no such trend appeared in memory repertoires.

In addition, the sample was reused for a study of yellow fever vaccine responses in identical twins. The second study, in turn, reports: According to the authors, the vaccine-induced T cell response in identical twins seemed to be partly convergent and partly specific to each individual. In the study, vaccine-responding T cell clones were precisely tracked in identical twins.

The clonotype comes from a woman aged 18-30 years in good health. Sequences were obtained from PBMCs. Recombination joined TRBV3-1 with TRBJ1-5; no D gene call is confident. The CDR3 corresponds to CASSQSSGNQPQHF. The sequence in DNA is TGTGCCAGCAGCCAATCGTCGGGAAATCAGCCCCAGCATTTT.